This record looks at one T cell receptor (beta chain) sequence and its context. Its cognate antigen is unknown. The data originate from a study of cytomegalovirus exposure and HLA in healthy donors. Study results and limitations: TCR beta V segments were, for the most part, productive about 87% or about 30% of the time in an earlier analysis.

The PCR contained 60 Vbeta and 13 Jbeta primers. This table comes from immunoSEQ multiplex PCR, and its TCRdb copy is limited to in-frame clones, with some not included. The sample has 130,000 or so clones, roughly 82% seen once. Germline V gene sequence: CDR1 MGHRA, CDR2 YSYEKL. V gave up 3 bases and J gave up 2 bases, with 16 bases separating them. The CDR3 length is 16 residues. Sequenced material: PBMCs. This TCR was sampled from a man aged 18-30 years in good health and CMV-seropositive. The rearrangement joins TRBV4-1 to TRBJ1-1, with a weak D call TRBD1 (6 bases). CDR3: CASSHPGKGVNTEAFF. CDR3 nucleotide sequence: TGCGCCAGCAGCCATCCCGGGAAGGGGGTAAACACTGAAGCTTTCTTT.